This entry lists 14 T cell receptor beta chains sequenced from one sample in a study of shared clonotypes between healthy human individuals. Terminally differentiated effector memory CD45RA+ cells were left out of the naive CD8 fraction, which was CD45RO-negative and positively selected for CCR7. Assay used: immunoSEQ multiplex PCR; TCRdb lists only in-frame clones, some missing. The sample has about 550,000 clones, about 95% seen once. Sequencing used naive CD8+ T cells sorted from blood. The receptors stem from a woman aged 30 to 39 in good health.

CDR3 in DNA: TGTGCCAGCAGTTACTCCATAATAGCCAATGAGCAGTTCTTC. This encodes CASSYSIIANEQFF. V and J are TRBV6-5 and TRBJ2-1, with D hard to call. The CDR3 length is 14 residues. Germline assignment: CDR1 MNHEY and CDR2 SVGAGI. Trimming pared 0 bases from V and 6 bases from J, leaving 9 bases between.

The chain recombines TRBV30 with TRBJ1-2, with D maybe TRBD1 (5 bases). CDR1 is GTSNPN, CDR2 SVGIG, per germline (reference sequence). CDR3 length equals 12 residues. Trimming cost V 0 bases and J 8 bases, with 10 bases left between them. DNA for the CDR3: TGTGCCTGGAGTGTTGACAGAGCAGGCTACACCTTC. Residues: CAWSVDRAGYTF. Based on the CDR3 plus reference TRBV30 and TRBJ1-2, the full variable domain is SQTIHQWPATLVQPVGSPLSLECTVEGTSNPNLYWYRQAAGRGLQLLFYSVGIGQISSEVPQNLSASRPQDRQFILSSKKLLLSDSGFYLCAWSVDRAGYTFGSGTRLTVV.

The V and J genes are TRBV19 and TRBJ2-7; no reliable D call. V shed 6 bases and J shed 0 bases, with 18 bases lying between them. CDR1 is LNHDA, CDR2 SQIVND, per germline (reference sequence). The CDR3 consists of 16 residues. CDR3: CASSTSVTLLSYEQYF. As DNA, the CDR3 is TGTGCCAGTAGCACCTCCGTCACCCTCCTCTCCTACGAGCAGTACTTC.

This chain uses TRBV5-1 with TRBJ2-1, with TRBD2 matching 9 bases. Looked up from germline, CDR1 is SGHRS and CDR2 is YFSETQ. CDR3 length: 16 amino acids. V trimming: 3 bases; J trimming: 4 bases; junction bases outside the gene matches: 8. The CDR3 DNA reads as TGCGCCAGCAGCTCGGAGAGCGGGAGGATTTACAATGAGCAGTTCTTC. Residues: CASSSESGRIYNEQFF.

The chain combines TRBV28 with TRBJ1-2; no clear D. Trimming removed 2 bases at V and 2 bases at J, with 9 bases between. Germline values: CDR1 MDHEN, CDR2 SYDVKM. CDR3 length: 14 residues. CDR3 region: CASSLNRQNYGYTF. CDR3 in DNA: TGTGCCAGCAGTTTAAATAGGCAGAACTATGGCTACACCTTC.

The gene calls are TRBV28 and TRBJ1-6, with TRBD1 matching over 8 bases. Germline V gene data show CDR1 as MDHEN and CDR2 as SYDVKM. The ends lost 5 bases at V and 5 bases at J; junction bases unmatched: 8. The CDR3 has 16 amino acids. The CDR3 sequence is CASSVGQVGDNSPLHF. CDR3 in DNA: TGTGCCAGCAGTGTGGGACAGGTCGGAGATAATTCACCCCTCCACTTT.

J is TRBJ2-7 and V is TRBV5-6; D remains unclear. This CDR3 region has 13 residues. V was trimmed by 0 bases and J by 6 bases, leaving 10 bases between them. Germline CDR1 is SGHDT and CDR2 is YYEEEE. As DNA, the CDR3 is TGTGCCAGCAGCTTGGTAAGGAGCTCCGAGCAGTACTTC. It yields the protein CASSLVRSSEQYF.

The V gene is TRBV4-1, the J gene TRBJ1-1; D remains ambiguous. V lost 0 bases and J lost 5, with 7 bases in between. Per germline, CDR1 MGHRA and CDR2 YSYEKL. This CDR3 comprises 13 residues. CDR3 sequence: CASSQDLTTEAFF. The CDR3 DNA is TGCGCCAGCAGCCAAGATCTGACGACTGAAGCTTTCTTT.

The V and J genes are TRBV5-6 and TRBJ2-5, with D possibly TRBD1 on 7 matching bases. The V end lost 7 bases, the J end lost 2 bases, and 18 bases lay between the germline ends. The CDR3 consists of 15 residues. The germline CDR1 and CDR2 sequences are SGHDT and YYEEEE. The CDR3 bases are TGTGCCAGCGCCAAATCCTCAGGGGGGCAAGAGACCCAGTACTTC. Protein sequence: CASAKSSGGQETQYF.

The chain carries TRBV7-8 and TRBJ2-7, with 11 bases aligning to TRBD1. The V gene's germline CDR1 is SGHVS and CDR2 FQNEAQ. V lost 5 bases, J lost 3 bases, and 6 bases stayed unmatched. This CDR3 contains 15 residues. The DNA for the CDR3 is TGTGCCAGCAGCCAGGACAGGGGGCTTCTCTACGAGCAGTACTTC. Translated: CASSQDRGLLYEQYF.

The chain has TRBV28 and TRBJ2-7; tentatively, D is TRBD2 (5 bases). This CDR3 is 14 amino acids long. CDR1 MDHEN and CDR2 SYDVKM come from the germline V gene. V lost 5 bases, J lost 3 bases, and 14 bases lay in between. The CDR3 DNA sequence: TGTGCCAGCAGTATTCTCCCGAGGGACTACGAGCAGTACTTC. Translating it yields CASSILPRDYEQYF.

V is TRBV9 and J is TRBJ2-5, with TRBD2 identical over 11 bases. The CDR3 spans 19 residues. Germline assignment: CDR1 SGDLS and CDR2 YYNGEE. V lost 0 bases to trimming and J lost 7 bases; unmatched junction nucleotides: 17. CDR3: CASSVGETSGKSPIGTQYF. In DNA form, the CDR3 reads TGTGCCAGCAGCGTAGGGGAGACTAGCGGGAAAAGCCCCATTGGGACCCAGTACTTC. The entire variable domain, with the rest obtained from reference TRBV9 and TRBJ2-5, is as follows: DSGVTQTPKHLITATGQRVTLRCSPRSGDLSVYWYQQSLDQGLQFLIQYYNGEERAKGNILERFSAQQFPDLHSELNLSSLELGDSALYFCASSVGETSGKSPIGTQYFGPGTRLLVL.

This sequence joins TRBV7-9 and TRBJ2-7, with D maybe TRBD1 (5 bases). Trimming removed 1 base from V and 6 bases from J, with 13 bases in between. The CDR3 is 14 residues long. CDR1 is SEHNR and CDR2 is FQNEAQ in the germline V gene (reference sequence). CDR3 sequence reads: CASSLGREVSEQYF. The CDR3 DNA reads as TGTGCCAGCAGCTTAGGCAGGGAAGTGAGCGAGCAGTACTTC.

The chain joins TRBV19 to TRBJ2-7; 9 bases line up with TRBD1. The CDR3 loop spans 14 amino acids. J lost 0 bases, V lost 10 bases, and 7 bases had no gene match. CDR1 LNHDA and CDR2 SQIVND come from the germline V gene (reference sequence). CDR3 in DNA: TGTGCCACTGAACCGGGACAGGGCTCCTACGAGCAGTACTTC. Its protein is CATEPGQGSYEQYF.